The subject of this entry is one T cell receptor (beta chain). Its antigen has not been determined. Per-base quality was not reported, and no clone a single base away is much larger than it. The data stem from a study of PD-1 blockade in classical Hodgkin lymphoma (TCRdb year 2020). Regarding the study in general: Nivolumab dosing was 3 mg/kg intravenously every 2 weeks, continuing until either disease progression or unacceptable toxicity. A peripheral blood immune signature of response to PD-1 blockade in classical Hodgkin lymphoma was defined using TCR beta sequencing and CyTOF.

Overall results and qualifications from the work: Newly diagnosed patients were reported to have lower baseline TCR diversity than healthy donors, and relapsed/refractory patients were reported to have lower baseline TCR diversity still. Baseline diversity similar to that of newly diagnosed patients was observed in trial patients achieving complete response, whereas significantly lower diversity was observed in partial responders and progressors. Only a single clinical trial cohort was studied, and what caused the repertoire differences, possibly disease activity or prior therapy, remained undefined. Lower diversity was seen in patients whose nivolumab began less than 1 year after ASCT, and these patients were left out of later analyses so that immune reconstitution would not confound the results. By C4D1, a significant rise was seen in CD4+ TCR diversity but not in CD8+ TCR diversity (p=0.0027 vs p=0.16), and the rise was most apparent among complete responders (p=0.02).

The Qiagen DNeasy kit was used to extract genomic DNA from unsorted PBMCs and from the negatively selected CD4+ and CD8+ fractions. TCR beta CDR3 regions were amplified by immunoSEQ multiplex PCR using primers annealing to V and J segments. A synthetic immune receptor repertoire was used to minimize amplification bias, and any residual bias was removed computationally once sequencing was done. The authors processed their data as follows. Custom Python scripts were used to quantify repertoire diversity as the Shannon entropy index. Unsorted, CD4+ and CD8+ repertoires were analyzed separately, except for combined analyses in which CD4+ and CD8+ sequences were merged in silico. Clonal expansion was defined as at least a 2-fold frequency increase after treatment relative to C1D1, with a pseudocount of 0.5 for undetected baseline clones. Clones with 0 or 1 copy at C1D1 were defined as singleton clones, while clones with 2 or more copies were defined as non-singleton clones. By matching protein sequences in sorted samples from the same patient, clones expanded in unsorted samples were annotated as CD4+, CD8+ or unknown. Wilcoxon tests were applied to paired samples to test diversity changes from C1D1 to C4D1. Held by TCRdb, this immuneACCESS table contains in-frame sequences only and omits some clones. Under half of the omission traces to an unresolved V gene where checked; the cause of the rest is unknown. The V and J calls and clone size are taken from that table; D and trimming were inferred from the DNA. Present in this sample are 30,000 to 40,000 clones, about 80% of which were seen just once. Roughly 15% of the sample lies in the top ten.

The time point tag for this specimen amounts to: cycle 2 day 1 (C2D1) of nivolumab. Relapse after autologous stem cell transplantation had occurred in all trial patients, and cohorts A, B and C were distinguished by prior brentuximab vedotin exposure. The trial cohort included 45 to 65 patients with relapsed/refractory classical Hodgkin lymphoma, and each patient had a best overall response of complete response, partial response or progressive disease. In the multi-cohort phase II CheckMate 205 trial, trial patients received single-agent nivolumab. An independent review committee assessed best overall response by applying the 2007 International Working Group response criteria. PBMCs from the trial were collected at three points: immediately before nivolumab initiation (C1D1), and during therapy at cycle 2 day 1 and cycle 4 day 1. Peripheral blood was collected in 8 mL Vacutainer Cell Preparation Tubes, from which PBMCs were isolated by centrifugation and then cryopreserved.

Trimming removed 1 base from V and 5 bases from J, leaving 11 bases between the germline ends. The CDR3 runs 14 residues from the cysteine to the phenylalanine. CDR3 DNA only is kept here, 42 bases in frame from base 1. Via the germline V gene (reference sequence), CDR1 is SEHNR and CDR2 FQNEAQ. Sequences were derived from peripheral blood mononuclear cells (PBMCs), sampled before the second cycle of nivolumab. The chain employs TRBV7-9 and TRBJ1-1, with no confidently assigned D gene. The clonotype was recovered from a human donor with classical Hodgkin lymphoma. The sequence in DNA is TGTGCCAGCAGCTTAGTGGGTGGGAGGACTGAAGCTTTCTTT. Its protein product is CASSLVGGRTEAFF.